This TCR beta chain was captured by sequencing in a study of STAT3 mutations in large granular lymphocyte leukemia. Study-wide results and limits: Every T-LGLL patient had at least one immunodominant TCRbeta clonotype.

Average productive template count per sample was about 42,000. The protocol was immunoSEQ multiplex PCR, while the TCRdb copy is restricted to in-frame clones and leaves out a portion. The table lists around 10,000 clones, about 50% of them singletons, with approximately 8.9% in the top ten. This clone came up a few times. What it binds is not known. The CDR3 runs 16 residues. The ends were cut back, 4 bases at V and 7 bases at J, with 23 bases in the middle. Looked up from germline, CDR1 is PRHDT and CDR2 is FYEKMQ (reference sequence). This receptor was identified in a boy aged 5-17 years with T-cell large granular lymphocyte leukemia. Some clones in this sample may be carry-over from other donors' samples. The material sequenced was peripheral blood mononuclear cells. The V and J genes are TRBV13 and TRBJ2-7; D possibly uses TRBD1 or TRBD2 (5 bases each). CDR3 nucleotides: TGTGCCAGCAGCTCCTTCTCGGGGCCTCAATTGGGTGAGCAGTACTTC. Translating gives CASSSFSGPQLGEQYF.